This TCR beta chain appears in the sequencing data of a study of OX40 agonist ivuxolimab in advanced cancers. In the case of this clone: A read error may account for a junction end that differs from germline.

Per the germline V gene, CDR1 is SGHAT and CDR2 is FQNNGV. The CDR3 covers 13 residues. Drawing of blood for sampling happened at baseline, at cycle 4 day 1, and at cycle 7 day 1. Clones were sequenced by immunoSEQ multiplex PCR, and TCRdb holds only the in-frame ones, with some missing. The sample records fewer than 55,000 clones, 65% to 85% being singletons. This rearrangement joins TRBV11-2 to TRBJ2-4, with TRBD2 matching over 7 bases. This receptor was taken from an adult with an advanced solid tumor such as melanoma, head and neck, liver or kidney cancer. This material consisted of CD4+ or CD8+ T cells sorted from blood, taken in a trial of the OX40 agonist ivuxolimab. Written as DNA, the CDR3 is TGTGCCAGCAGCCAAACCTCCTGGGGGGGAAGGGACTTC. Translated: CASSQTSWGGRDF.